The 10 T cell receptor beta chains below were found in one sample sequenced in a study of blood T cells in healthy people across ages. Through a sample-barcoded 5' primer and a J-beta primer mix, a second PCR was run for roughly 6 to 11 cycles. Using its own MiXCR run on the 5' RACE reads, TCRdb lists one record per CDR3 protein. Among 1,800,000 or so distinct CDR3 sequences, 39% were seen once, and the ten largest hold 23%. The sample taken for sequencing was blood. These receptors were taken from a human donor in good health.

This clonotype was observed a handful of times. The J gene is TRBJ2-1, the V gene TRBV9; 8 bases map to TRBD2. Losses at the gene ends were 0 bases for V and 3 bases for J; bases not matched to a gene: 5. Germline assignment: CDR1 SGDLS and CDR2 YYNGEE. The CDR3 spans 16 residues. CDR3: CASSVASSGGYNEQFF. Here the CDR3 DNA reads TGTGCCAGCAGCGTAGCATCAAGCGGGGGCTACAATGAGCAGTTCTTC.

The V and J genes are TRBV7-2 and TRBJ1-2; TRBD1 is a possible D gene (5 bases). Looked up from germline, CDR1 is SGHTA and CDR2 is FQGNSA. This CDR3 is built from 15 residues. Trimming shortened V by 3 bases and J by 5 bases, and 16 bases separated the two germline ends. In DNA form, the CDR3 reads TGTGCCAGCAGCTTCACAGGACATCCCAGATATGGCTACACCTTC. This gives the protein CASSFTGHPRYGYTF.

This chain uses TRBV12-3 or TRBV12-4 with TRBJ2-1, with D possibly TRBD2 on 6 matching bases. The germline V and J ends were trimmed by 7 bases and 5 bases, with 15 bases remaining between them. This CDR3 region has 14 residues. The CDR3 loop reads CASTGRGGNNEQFF. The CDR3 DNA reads TGTGCCAGCACGGGGCGGGGCGGCAACAATGAGCAGTTCTTC.

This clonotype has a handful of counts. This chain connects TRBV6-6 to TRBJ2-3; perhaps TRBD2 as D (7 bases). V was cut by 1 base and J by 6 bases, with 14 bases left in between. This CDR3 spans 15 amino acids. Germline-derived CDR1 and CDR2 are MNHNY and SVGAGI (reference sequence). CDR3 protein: CASSYFGGAVDTQYF. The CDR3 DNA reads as TGTGCCAGCAGTTACTTTGGGGGGGCCGTGGATACGCAGTATTTT.

The CDR3 protein is CASSLLGGVELFF. The CDR3 bases are TGTGCCAGCAGTTTACTAGGGGGGGTGGAGCTGTTTTTT. The chain combines TRBV12-3 or TRBV12-4 with TRBJ2-2, with D maybe TRBD2 (7 bases). This CDR3 is 13 amino acids long. Trimming left V 2 bases short and J 10 bases short, with 11 bases between.

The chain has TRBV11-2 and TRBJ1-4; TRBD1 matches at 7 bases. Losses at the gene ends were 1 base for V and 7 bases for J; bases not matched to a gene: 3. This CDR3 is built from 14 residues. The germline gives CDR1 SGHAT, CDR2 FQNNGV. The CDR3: CASSLAGGVEKLFF. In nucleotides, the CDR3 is TGTGCCAGCAGCTTAGCAGGGGGAGTTGAAAAACTGTTTTTT.

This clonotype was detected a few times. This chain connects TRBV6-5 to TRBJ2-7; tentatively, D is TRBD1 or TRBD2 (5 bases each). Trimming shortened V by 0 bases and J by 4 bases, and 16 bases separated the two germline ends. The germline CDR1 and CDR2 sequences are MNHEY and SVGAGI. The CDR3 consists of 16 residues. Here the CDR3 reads CASSYSAGTHLYEQYF. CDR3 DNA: TGTGCCAGCAGTTACTCAGCCGGGACCCACTTGTACGAGCAGTACTTC.

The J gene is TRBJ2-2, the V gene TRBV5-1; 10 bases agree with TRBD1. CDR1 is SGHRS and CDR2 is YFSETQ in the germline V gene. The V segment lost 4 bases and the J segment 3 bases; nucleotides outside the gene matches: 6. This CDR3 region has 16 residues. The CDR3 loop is CASSPYGTGDTGELFF. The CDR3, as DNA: TGCGCCAGCAGCCCATACGGGACAGGGGACACCGGGGAGCTGTTTTTT.

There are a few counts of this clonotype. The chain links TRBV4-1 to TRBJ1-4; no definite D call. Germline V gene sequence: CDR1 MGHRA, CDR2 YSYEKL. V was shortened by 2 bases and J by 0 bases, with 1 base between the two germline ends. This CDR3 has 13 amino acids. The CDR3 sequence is CASSQPTNEKLFF. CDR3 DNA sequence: TGCGCCAGCAGCCAACCAACTAATGAAAAACTGTTTTTT.

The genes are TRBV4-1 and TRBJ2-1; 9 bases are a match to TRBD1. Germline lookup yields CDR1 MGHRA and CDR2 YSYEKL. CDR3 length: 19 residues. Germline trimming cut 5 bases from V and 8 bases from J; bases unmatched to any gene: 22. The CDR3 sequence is CASSDNLVPGQGLLDEQFF. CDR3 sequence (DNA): TGCGCCAGCAGCGATAACCTGGTACCGGGACAGGGTCTGTTGGATGAGCAGTTCTTC.